Listed below are T cell receptor beta chains from one sample, sequenced in a study of memory CD4+ T cells and cytomegalovirus serostatus. Assay used: immunoSEQ multiplex PCR; TCRdb lists only in-frame clones, some missing. The table records about 57,000 clones, around 79% of them present only once. Sequencing used memory CD4+ T cells from blood. All receptors come from an adult in good health and CMV-seronegative. Both conserved end residues are part of each CDR3. A D gene is named only where the DNA matches it firmly. A row's size may be missing; if present it is once, few, many or a size class.

TRBV20-1	TRBJ2-1	NA	NA	CSARTLSEQFF	TGCAGTGCTAGAACCCTGAGTGAGCAGTTCTTC
TRBV2	TRBJ1-5	NA	NA	CASSRTFSNQPQHF	TGTGCCAGCAGCCGGACATTTAGCAATCAGCCCCAGCATTTT
TRBV7-9	TRBJ2-3	NA	once	CASSLGERDTQYF	TGTGCCAGCAGCCTCGGGGAACGGGATACGCAGTATTTT
TRBV27	TRBJ2-4	TRBD1	few	CASTGAGSNIQYF	TGTGCCAGTACAGGGGCCGGATCAAACATTCAGTACTTC
TRBV25-1	TRBJ1-2	NA	once	CASGPTNYGYTF	TGTGCCAGCGGTCCCACCAACTATGGCTACACCTTC
TRBV5-8	TRBJ2-2	NA	NA	CASSPLGQNGELFF	TGTGCCAGCAGTCCCCTCGGCCAGAACGGGGAGCTGTTTTTT
TRBV9	TRBJ2-3	NA	NA	CASSVLAGTDTQYF	TGTGCCAGCAGCGTACTGGCCGGCACAGATACGCAGTATTTT
TRBV2	TRBJ1-1	NA	NA	CAKSRGNTEAFF	TGTGCCAAGTCCAGGGGGAACACTGAAGCTTTCTTT
TRBV2	TRBJ1-2	TRBD1	NA	CASRPRTGGHYGYTF	TGTGCCAGCAGGCCTCGGACAGGGGGCCACTATGGCTACACCTTC
TRBV2	TRBJ2-1	TRBD2	NA	CASSSGINNEQFF	TGTGCCAGCAGTAGCGGGATAAACAATGAGCAGTTCTTC
TRBV27	TRBJ2-2	NA	NA	CASSFLSGELFF	TGTGCCAGCAGTTTTCTCTCCGGGGAGCTGTTTTTT
TRBV28	TRBJ2-7	TRBD1	NA	CASRPRPGQGAGEQYF	TGTGCCAGCAGACCGCGTCCGGGACAGGGGGCAGGAGAGCAGTACTTC
TRBV5-8	TRBJ2-5	NA	NA	CASSKTGRGETQYF	TGTGCCAGCAGCAAGACAGGTCGGGGAGAGACCCAGTACTTC
TRBV2	TRBJ2-5	TRBD1	NA	CASRDITGGPQETQYF	TGTGCCAGCAGGGATATAACAGGGGGCCCCCAAGAGACCCAGTACTTC
TRBV5-1	TRBJ2-7	TRBD1	NA	CASSPSPGQSSYEQYF	TGCGCCAGCAGCCCCTCTCCGGGACAGAGCTCCTACGAGCAGTACTTC
TRBV27	TRBJ1-6	NA	NA	CASRRTSSYNSPLHF	TGTGCCAGCCGAAGGACATCCTCCTATAATTCACCCCTCCACTTT